The rows below give T cell receptor beta chains drawn from one sample of a study of blood T cell repertoires in COVID-19. Profiled with immunoSEQ multiplex PCR; TCRdb holds only in-frame clones, not every one. The repertoire holds fewer than 150,000 clones, about 88% seen once, with over 9.5% in the top ten. The specimen sequenced was peripheral blood. The receptor source for this set is a man between 45 and 60 years old with active or convalescent COVID-19. Each CDR3 is given with its conserved first and last residue. D genes are given only for firm matches. A clone size is listed for some rows: how often the clone was seen (once, few, many), or a class if it is expanded.

J gene | D gene | clone size | V gene | CDR3 protein | CDR3 DNA
TRBJ2-1 | TRBD2 | . | TRBV9 | CASSEGLGGNEQFF | TGTGCCAGCAGCGAGGGACTAGGGGGCAATGAGCAGTTCTTC
TRBJ2-5 | . | . | TRBV19 | CASRMDYQETQYF | TGTGCCAGTAGGATGGACTACCAAGAGACCCAGTACTTC
TRBJ1-4 | TRBD1 | . | TRBV4-3 | CASSQDPEAGQGFWKLFF | TGCGCCAGCAGCCAAGATCCCGAGGCGGGACAGGGTTTTTGGAAACTGTTTTTT
TRBJ2-1 | . | once | TRBV7-2 | CASSSPRGLSYNEQFF | TGTGCCAGCAGCTCCCCCAGGGGCCTCTCCTACAATGAGCAGTTCTTC
TRBJ2-1 | TRBD1 | once | TRBV28 | CASSLWDSSYNEQFF | TGTGCCAGCAGTTTGTGGGACAGCTCCTACAATGAGCAGTTCTTC
TRBJ1-4 | . | . | TRBV4-2 | CASSQDPGGENEKLFF | TGTGCCAGCAGCCAAGATCCCGGGGGGGAGAATGAAAAACTGTTTTTT
TRBJ1-1 | . | . | TRBV7-9 | CASSLGQANTEAFF | TGTGCCAGCAGCTTAGGGCAGGCGAACACTGAAGCTTTCTTT
TRBJ2-1 | TRBD2 | . | TRBV2 | CASDSGSFGEQFF | TGTGCCAGCGATAGCGGGAGCTTCGGTGAGCAGTTCTTC
TRBJ2-7 | TRBD1 | . | TRBV28 | CASSPSRTGDVPRRPYEQYF | TGTGCCAGCAGTCCTTCCCGGACAGGGGACGTCCCTCGACGGCCCTACGAGCAGTACTTC
TRBJ2-1 | TRBD2 | once | TRBV7-2 | CASSYPRTSGGSYNEQFF | TGTGCCAGCAGCTACCCGAGGACTAGCGGGGGCTCCTACAATGAGCAGTTCTTC
TRBJ2-5 | TRBD1 | . | TRBV28 | CVSSRTGTPQETQYF | TGTGTCAGCAGTCGGACAGGGACCCCCCAAGAGACCCAGTACTTC
TRBJ1-1 | . | . | TRBV6-6 | CASSWADEAFF | TGTGCCAGCTCGTGGGCAGATGAAGCTTTCTTT
TRBJ2-1 | TRBD2 | . | TRBV7-7 | CASSPGLASYNEQFF | TGTGCTAGCAGCCCTGGACTAGCATCCTACAATGAGCAGTTCTTC
TRBJ2-7 | TRBD2 | . | TRBV7-2 | CASSYQTSGTYEQYF | TGTGCCAGCAGCTATCAGACTAGCGGGACCTACGAGCAGTACTTC
TRBJ1-6 | . | few | TRBV27 | CASSWDFMSPLHF | TGTGCCAGCAGTTGGGACTTTATGTCACCCCTCCACTTT
TRBJ2-1 | . | . | TRBV2 | CASRRVRSYNEQFF | TGTGCCAGCAGGAGGGTAAGATCCTACAATGAGCAGTTCTTC
TRBJ2-3 | TRBD2 | . | TRBV6-5 | CASSYSTSGLPDTQYF | TGTGCCAGCAGTTACTCAACTAGCGGGCTCCCCGATACGCAGTATTTT
TRBJ2-7 | . | . | TRBV2 | CASSRSGQEGEQYF | TGTGCCAGCAGCAGGTCAGGCCAGGAAGGCGAGCAGTACTTC
TRBJ2-2 | TRBD2 | . | TRBV3-1/TRBV3-2 | CASSLQGLAGGRGGELFF | TGTGCCAGCAGCCTTCAAGGACTAGCGGGGGGACGGGGCGGGGAGCTGTTTTTT
TRBJ1-3 | TRBD1 | once | TRBV2 | CASSPTGTNTIYF | TGTGCCAGCAGCCCGACAGGGACCAACACCATATATTTT
TRBJ2-1 | TRBD2 | . | TRBV6-8 | CASSMTSGRRGVSNEQFF | TGTGCCAGCAGCATGACTAGCGGGAGGAGGGGGGTTAGCAATGAGCAGTTCTTC
TRBJ1-3 | TRBD1 | . | TRBV7-9 | CASSYGTGGLPSFGNTIYF | TGTGCCAGCAGCTACGGGACAGGGGGCCTCCCTTCCTTTGGAAACACCATATATTTT
TRBJ2-2 | . | once | TRBV9 | CASRTGPTGELFF | TGTGCCAGCAGAACAGGGCCGACCGGGGAGCTGTTTTTT
TRBJ2-7 | TRBD2 | few | TRBV6-5 | CASSYGGLAGGEQYF | TGTGCCAGCAGTTATGGGGGACTAGCGGGAGGCGAGCAGTACTTC
TRBJ2-1 | . | . | TRBV7-3 | CASSFGRALDEQFF | TGTGCCAGCAGCTTCGGGAGAGCTCTCGATGAGCAGTTCTTC
TRBJ1-2 | TRBD1 | . | TRBV27 | CASSTTGTGGYGYTF | TGTGCCAGCAGTACCACCGGGACAGGGGGCTATGGCTACACCTTC
TRBJ2-3 | TRBD2 | . | TRBV28 | CASSPRGRASTDTQYF | TGTGCCAGCAGTCCTAGAGGGAGGGCGAGCACAGATACGCAGTATTTT